This TCR beta chain came from a study of T cells after yellow fever vaccination. In the study overall: Libraries from low-cell-number fractions were prepared with the SMART-Seq v4 Ultra Low Input RNA kit. Study-level findings and limits: Post-booster repertoires again held most primary-vaccination clones (just under 97% CD4, roughly 90% CD8). The secondary response peaked faster, at day 5 versus 15, but was weaker. Shared CD4/CD8 clonotypes were a small share, likely from convergent recombination.

A remark on this clonotype: Antigen specificity is unknown.

The V end lost 1 base, the J end lost 14 bases, and 15 bases lay between the germline ends. From germline, CDR1 is SGHTA and CDR2 FQGNSA. The CDR3 runs to 14 residues. TCRdb passed the 5' RACE reads through MiXCR, listing each CDR3 protein once. This table holds a few hundred thousand distinct CDR3 sequences, approximately 12% found once. The rearrangement joins TRBV7-2 to TRBJ1-6; D is perhaps TRBD1 (5 bases). The sequencing here drew on CD4+ T cells sorted from PBMCs, taken 15 days after the yellow fever booster vaccination. This sequence was found in a man younger than 35 who received the YFV17D yellow fever vaccine. This CDR3 reads CASSLGRAGSALHF. In nucleotides, the CDR3 is TGTGCCAGCAGCTTAGGCAGGGCCGGTTCCGCCCTCCACTTT.